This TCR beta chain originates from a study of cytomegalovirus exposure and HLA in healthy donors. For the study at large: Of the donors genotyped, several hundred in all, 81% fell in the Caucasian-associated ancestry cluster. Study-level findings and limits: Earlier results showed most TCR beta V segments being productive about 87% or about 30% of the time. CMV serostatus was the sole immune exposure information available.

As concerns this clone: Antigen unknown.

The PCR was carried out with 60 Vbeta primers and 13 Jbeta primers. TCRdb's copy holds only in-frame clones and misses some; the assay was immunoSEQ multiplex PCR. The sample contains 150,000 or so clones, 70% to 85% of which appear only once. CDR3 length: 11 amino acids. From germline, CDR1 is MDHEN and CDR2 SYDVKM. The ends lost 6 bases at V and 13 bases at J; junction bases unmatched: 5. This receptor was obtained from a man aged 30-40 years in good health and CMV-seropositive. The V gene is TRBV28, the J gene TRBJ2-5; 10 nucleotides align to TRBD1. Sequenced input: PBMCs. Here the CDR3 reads CASRGQGFAYF. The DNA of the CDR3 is TGTGCCAGCAGGGGACAGGGGTTTGCGTACTTC. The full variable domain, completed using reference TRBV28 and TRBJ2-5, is DVKVTQSSRYLVKRTGEKVFLECVQDMDHENMFWYRQDPGLGLRLIYFSYDVKMKEKGDIPEGYSVSREKKERFSLILESASTNQTSMYLCASRGQGFAYFGPGTRLLVL.